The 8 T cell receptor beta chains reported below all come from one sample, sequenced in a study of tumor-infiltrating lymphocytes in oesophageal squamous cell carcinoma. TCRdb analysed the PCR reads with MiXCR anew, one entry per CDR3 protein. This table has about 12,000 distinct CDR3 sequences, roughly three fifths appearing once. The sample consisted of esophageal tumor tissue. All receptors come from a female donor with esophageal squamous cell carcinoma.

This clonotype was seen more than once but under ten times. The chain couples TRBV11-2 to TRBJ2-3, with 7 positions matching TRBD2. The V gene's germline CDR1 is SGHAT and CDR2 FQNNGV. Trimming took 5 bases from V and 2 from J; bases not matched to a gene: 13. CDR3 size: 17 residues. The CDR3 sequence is CASSPTRKRDTTDTQYF. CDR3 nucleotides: TGTGCCAGCAGCCCGACCCGGAAGCGGGATACCACAGATACGCAGTATTTT.

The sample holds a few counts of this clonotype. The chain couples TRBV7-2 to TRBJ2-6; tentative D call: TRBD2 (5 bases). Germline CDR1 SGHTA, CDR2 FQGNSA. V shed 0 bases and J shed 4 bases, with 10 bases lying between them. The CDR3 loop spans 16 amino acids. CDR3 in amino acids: CASSLAPGIGANVLTF. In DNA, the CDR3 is TGTGCCAGCAGCTTAGCGCCCGGGATCGGGGCCAACGTCCTGACTTTC.

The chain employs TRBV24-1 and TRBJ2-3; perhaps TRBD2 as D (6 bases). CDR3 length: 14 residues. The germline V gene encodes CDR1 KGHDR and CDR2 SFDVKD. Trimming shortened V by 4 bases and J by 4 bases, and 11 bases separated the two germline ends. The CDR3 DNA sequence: TGTGCCACCAGTGAGACCGGGACTTCAGATACGCAGTATTTT. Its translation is CATSETGTSDTQYF.

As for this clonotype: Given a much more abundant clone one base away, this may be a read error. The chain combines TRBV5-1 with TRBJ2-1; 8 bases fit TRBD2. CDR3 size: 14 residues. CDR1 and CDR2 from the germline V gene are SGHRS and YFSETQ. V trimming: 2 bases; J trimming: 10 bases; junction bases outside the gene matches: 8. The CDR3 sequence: CASSLLAESYEQFF. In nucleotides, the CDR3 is TGCGCCAGCAGCTTACTAGCGGAGTCCTACGAGCAGTTCTTC.

In nucleotides, the CDR3 is TGTGCCAGCAGCTTTCCAAGGGGGCCAGATACGCAGTATTTT. It specifies CASSFPRGPDTQYF. This rearrangement joins TRBV7-9 to TRBJ2-3; 7 bases fit TRBD1. In germline, CDR1 is SEHNR, CDR2 FQNEAQ (reference sequence). This CDR3 is 14 amino acids long. The V gene end was trimmed by 3 bases and the J gene end by 4 bases; junction bases not matched to a gene: 4.

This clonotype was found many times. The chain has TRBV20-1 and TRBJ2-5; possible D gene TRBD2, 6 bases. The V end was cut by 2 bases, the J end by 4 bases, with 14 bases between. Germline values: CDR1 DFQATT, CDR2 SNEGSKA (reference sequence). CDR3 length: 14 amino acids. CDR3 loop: CSARSSAGLETQYF. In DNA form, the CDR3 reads TGCAGTGCTAGATCTAGCGCGGGTTTAGAGACCCAGTACTTC.

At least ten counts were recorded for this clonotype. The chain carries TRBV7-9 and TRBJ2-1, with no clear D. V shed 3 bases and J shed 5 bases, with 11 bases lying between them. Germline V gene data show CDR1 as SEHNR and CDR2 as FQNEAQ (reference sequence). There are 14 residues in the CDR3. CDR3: CASSLSDSNNEQFF. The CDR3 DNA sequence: TGTGCCAGCAGCTTGAGCGACTCAAACAATGAGCAGTTCTTC.

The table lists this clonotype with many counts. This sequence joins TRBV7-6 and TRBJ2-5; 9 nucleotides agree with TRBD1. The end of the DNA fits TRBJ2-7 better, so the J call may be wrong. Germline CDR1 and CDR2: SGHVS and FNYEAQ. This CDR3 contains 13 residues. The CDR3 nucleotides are TGTGCCAGCAGCCAAGGACAGGGGCGCGAGCAGTACTTC. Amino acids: CASSQGQGREQYF.